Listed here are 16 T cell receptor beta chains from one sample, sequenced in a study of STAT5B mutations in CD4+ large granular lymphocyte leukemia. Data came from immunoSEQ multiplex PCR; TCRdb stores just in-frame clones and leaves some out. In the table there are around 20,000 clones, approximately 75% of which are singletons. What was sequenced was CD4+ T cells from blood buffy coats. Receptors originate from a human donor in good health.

The CDR3 reads CASSGPTVGEANYGYTF. The CDR3, as DNA: TGTGCCAGCAGTGGTCCCACCGTCGGGGAAGCTAACTATGGCTACACCTTC. The chain combines TRBV6-1 with TRBJ1-2; unclear D gene. The germline V gene has CDR1 MNHNS and CDR2 SASEGT. This CDR3 has 17 residues. V lost 4 bases to trimming and J lost 0 bases, with 18 bases between them.

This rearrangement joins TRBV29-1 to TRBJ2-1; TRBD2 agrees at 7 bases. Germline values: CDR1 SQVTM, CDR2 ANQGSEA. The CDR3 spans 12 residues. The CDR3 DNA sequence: TGCGGGGGAGGGTCAAATTACAATGAGCAGTTCTTC. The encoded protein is CGGGSNYNEQFF.

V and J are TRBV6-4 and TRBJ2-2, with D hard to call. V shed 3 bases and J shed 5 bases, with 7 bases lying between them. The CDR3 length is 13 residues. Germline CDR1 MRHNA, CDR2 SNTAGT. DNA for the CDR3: TGTGCCAGCAGTGATTTTGTAACCGGGGAGCTGTTTTTT. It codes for CASSDFVTGELFF.

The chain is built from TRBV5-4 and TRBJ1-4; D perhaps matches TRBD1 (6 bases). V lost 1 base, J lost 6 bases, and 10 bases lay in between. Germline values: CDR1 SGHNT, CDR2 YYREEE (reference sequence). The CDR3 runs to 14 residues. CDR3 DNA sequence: TGTGCCAGCAGCTTGACAGGGACCGATGAAAAACTGTTTTTT. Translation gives CASSLTGTDEKLFF.

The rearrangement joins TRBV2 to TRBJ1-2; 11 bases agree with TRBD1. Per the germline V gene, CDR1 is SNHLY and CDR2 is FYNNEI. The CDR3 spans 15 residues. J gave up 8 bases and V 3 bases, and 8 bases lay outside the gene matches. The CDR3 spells CASSEESGTGGGYTF. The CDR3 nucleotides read TGTGCCAGCAGTGAGGAGTCCGGGACAGGGGGAGGCTACACCTTC.

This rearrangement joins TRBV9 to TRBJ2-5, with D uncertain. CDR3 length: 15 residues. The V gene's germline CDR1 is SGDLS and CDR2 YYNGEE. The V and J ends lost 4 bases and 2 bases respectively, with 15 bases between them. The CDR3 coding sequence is TGTGCCAGCAGCCCTTCCCTGCAGGTGCAAGAGACCCAGTACTTC. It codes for CASSPSLQVQETQYF.

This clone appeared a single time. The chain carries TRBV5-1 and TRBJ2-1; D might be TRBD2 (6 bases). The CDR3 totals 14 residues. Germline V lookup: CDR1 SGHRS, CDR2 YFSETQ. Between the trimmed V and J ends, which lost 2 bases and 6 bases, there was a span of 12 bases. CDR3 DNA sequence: TGCGCCAGCAGCTTCAGGGACTCACTCAATGAGCAGTTCTTC. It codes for CASSFRDSLNEQFF.

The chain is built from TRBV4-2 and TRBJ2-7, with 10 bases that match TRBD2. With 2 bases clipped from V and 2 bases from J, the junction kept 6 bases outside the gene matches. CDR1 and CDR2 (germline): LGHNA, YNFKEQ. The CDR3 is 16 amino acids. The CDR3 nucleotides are TGTGCCAGCAGCCAATCTCTAGCGGGGGACGCCTACGAGCAGTACTTC. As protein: CASSQSLAGDAYEQYF.

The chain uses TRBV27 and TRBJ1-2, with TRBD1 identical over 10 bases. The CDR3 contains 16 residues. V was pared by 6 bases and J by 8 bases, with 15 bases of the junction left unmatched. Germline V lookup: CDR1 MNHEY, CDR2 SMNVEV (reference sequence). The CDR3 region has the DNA TGTGCCAGCAGGTCAGATAGGGACAGGGGAGCGAGGGGCTACACCTTC. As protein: CASRSDRDRGARGYTF.

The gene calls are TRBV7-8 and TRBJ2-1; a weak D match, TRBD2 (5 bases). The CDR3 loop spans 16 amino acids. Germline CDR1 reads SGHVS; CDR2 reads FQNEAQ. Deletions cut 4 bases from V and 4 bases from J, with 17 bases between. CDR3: CASSSGAGTTYNEQFF. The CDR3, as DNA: TGTGCCAGCAGCTCGGGCGCGGGTACGACGTACAATGAGCAGTTCTTC.

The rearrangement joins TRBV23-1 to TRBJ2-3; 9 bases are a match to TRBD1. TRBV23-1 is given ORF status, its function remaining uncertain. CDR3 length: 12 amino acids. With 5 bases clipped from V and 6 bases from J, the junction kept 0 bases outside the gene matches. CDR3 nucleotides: TGCGCCAGCAGTGGACAGGGGGATACGCAGTATTTT. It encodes CASSGQGDTQYF.

The CDR3 protein is CASSFVGGLFGYTF. CDR3 bases: TGTGCCAGCAGCTTCGTTGGGGGACTCTTTGGCTACACCTTC. This rearrangement joins TRBV7-9 to TRBJ1-2; possibly TRBD1 for D (5 bases). Germline V gene sequence: CDR1 SEHNR, CDR2 FQNEAQ (reference sequence). This CDR3 contains 14 residues. Deletions cut 3 bases from V and 7 bases from J, with 15 bases between. The full variable domain, with the rest looked up from reference TRBV7-9 and TRBJ1-2, is DTGVSQNPRHKITKRGQNVTFRCDPISEHNRLYWYRQTLGQGPEFLTYFQNEAQLEKSRLLSDRFSAERPKGSFSTLEIQRTEQGDSAMYLCASSFVGGLFGYTFGSGTRLTVV.

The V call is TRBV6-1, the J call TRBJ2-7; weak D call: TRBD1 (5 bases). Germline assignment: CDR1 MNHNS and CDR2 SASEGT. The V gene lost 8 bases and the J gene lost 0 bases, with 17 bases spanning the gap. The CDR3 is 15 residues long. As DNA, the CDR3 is TGTGCCAGCTGGAGTCTGGGGCTTAACTCCTACGAGCAGTACTTC. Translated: CASWSLGLNSYEQYF.

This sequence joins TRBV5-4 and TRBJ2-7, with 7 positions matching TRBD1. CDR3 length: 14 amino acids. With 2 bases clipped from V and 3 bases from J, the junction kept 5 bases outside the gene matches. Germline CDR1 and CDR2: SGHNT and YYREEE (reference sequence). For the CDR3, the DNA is TGTGCCAGCAGCTTACGACAGGGAAACTACGAGCAGTACTTC. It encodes CASSLRQGNYEQYF.

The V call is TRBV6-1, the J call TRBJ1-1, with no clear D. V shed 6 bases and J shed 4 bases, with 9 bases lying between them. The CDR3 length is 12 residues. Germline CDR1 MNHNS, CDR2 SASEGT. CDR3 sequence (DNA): TGTGCCAGCAGCGTGTGGAGCACTGAAGCTTTCTTT. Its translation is CASSVWSTEAFF.

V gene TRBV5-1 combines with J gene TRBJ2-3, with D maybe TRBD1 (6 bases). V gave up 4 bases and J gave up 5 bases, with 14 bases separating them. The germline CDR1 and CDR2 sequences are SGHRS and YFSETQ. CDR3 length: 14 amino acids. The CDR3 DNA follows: TGCGCCAGCAGCCCCCAACCGGACAGAGATACGCAGTATTTT. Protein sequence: CASSPQPDRDTQYF.